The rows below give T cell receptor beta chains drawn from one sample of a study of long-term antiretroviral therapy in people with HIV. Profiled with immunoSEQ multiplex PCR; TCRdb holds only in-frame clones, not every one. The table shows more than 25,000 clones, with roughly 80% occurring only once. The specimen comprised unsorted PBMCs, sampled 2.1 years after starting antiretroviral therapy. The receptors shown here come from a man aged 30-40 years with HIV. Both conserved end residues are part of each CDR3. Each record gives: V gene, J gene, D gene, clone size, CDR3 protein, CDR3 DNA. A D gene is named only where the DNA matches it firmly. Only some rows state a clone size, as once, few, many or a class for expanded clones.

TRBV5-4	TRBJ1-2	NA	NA	CASSPGVGGGYTF	TGTGCCAGCAGCCCTGGCGTCGGCGGGGGCTACACCTTC
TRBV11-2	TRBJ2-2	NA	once	CASSLEGNTGELFF	TGTGCCAGCAGCTTAGAGGGGAACACCGGGGAGCTGTTTTTT
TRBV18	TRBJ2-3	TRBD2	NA	CASSGLAGSSTDTQYF	TGTGCCAGCTCAGGACTAGCGGGCTCTAGCACAGATACGCAGTATTTT
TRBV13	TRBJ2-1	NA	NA	CASSHRRSYNEQFF	TGTGCCAGCAGCCACCGACGGTCCTACAATGAGCAGTTCTTC
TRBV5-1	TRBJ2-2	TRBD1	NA	CASSFPGGYTGELFF	TGCGCCAGCAGCTTTCCAGGGGGCTACACCGGGGAGCTGTTTTTT
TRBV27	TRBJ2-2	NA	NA	CASRRYTGELFF	TGTGCCAGCAGAAGGTACACCGGGGAGCTGTTTTTT
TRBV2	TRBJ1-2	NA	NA	CASITPVGKSAGYTF	TGTGCCAGCATCACCCCGGTAGGTAAATCGGCTGGCTACACCTTC
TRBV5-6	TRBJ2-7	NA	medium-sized	CASSFLGRSYEQYF	TGTGCCAGCAGCTTTCTTGGGCGGAGCTACGAGCAGTACTTC
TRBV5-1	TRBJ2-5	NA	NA	CASSPWGASGETQYF	TGCGCCAGCAGCCCCTGGGGAGCCTCCGGGGAGACCCAGTACTTC
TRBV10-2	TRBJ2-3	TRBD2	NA	CASSVSSGGTTDTQYF	TGCGCCAGCAGTGTCTCTAGCGGGGGGACGACAGATACGCAGTATTTT
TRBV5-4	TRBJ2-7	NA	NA	CASSRPGQRDYEQYF	TGTGCCAGCAGTAGACCGGGACAGCGGGATTACGAGCAGTACTTC
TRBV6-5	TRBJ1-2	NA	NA	CATWGVLYGYTF	TGTGCCACTTGGGGTGTCCTATATGGCTACACCTTC
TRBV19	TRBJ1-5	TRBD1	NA	CASREGSGGAEGQPQHF	TGTGCCAGTAGGGAGGGATCAGGGGGCGCGGAGGGTCAGCCCCAGCATTTT
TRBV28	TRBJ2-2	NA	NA	CASSFLPVGELFF	TGTGCCAGCAGTTTTTTACCGGTCGGGGAGCTGTTTTTT
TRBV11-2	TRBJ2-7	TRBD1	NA	CASSADRGAYEQYF	TGTGCCAGCAGCGCGGACAGGGGGGCCTACGAGCAGTACTTC
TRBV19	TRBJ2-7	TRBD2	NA	CASSITFSGGTYEQYF	TGTGCCAGTAGTATAACCTTTAGCGGGGGAACCTACGAGCAGTACTTC
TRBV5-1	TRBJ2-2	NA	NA	CASSTYQFTVRTGELFF	TGCGCCAGCAGCACCTACCAGTTTACGGTCCGCACCGGGGAGCTGTTTTTT
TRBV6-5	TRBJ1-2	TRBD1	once	CASRGTGVLGYTF	TGTGCCAGCAGGGGGACAGGGGTTTTGGGCTACACCTTC
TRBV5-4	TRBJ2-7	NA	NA	CASSLPGDYEQYF	TGTGCCAGCAGCTTACCAGGGGACTACGAGCAGTACTTC
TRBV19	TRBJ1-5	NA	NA	CASVGVIGNQPQHF	TGTGCCAGCGTGGGGGTTATTGGCAATCAGCCCCAGCATTTT
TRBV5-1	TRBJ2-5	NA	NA	CASTGAGRQETQYF	TGCGCCAGCACGGGGGCGGGAAGACAAGAGACCCAGTACTTC
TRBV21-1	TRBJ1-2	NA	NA	CASSRQGGGGYTF	TGTGCCAGCAGCAGGCAGGGGGGGGGAGGCTACACCTTC
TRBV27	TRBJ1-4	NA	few	CASSPRTANEKLFF	TGTGCCAGCAGTCCCCGGACAGCTAATGAAAAACTGTTTTTT
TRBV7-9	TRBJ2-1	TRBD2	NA	CASSSLIGTSGRDNEQFF	TGTGCCAGCAGCTCCCTCATAGGGACTAGCGGGAGAGACAATGAGCAGTTCTTC
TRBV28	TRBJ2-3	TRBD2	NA	CASSLPLAATDTQYF	TGTGCCAGCAGTTTACCGCTAGCGGCCACAGATACGCAGTATTTT
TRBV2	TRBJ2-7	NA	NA	CASGFSYEQYF	TGTGCCAGCGGATTCTCCTACGAGCAGTACTTC
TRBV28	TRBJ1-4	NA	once	CASSSPAAGREKLFF	TGTGCCAGCAGTTCCCCCGCGGCCGGGAGGGAAAAACTGTTTTTT
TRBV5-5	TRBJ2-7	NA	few	CASSLSQFEQYF	TGTGCCAGCAGCTTGAGTCAGTTCGAGCAGTACTTC
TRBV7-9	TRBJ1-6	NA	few	CASSRGTDHSPLHF	TGTGCCAGCAGTCGAGGGACGGACCATTCACCCCTCCACTTT
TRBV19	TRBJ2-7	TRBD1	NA	CASSTSGTGGYEQYF	TGTGCCAGTAGTACTTCCGGGACAGGGGGCTACGAGCAGTACTTC
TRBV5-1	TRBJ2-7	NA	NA	CASSLAGSYEQYF	TGCGCCAGCAGCTTGGCCGGAAGCTACGAGCAGTACTTC
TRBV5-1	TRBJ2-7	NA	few	CASRLGQRGAYEQYF	TGCGCCAGCAGGCTAGGACAGCGGGGAGCCTACGAGCAGTACTTC
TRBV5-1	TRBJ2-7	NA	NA	CASSFAQGGMYEQYF	TGCGCCAGCAGCTTTGCACAGGGGGGGATGTACGAGCAGTACTTC
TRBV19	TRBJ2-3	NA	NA	CASSAAPRGYTDTQYF	TGTGCCAGTAGTGCCGCTCCGCGGGGATACACAGATACGCAGTATTTT
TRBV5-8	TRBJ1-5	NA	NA	CASSLSGALRQPQHF	TGTGCCAGCAGCTTGTCAGGGGCGCTCCGTCAGCCCCAGCATTTT
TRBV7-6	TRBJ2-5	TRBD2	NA	CASSTGGSWEETQYF	TGTGCCAGCAGCACCGGGGGGTCCTGGGAAGAGACCCAGTACTTC
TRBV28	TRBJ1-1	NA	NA	CASSLSPQGPNTEAFF	TGTGCCAGCAGTTTATCCCCCCAGGGGCCGAACACTGAAGCTTTCTTT
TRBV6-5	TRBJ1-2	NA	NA	CASSRTILYGYTF	TGTGCCAGCAGTCGGACAATATTGTATGGCTACACCTTC
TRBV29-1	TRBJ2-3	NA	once	CSGERETDTQYF	TGCAGCGGTGAACGCGAAACAGATACGCAGTATTTT
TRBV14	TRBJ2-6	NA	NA	CASRASGANVLTF	TGTGCCAGCAGAGCCTCTGGGGCCAACGTCCTGACTTTC
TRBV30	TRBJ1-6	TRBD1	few	CAWIDRDGAPLHF	TGTGCCTGGATCGACAGGGACGGGGCACCCCTCCACTTT
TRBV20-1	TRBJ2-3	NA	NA	CSTSFTDTQYF	TGCAGTACATCGTTCACAGATACGCAGTATTTT
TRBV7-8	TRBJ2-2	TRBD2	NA	CASSILAGGTYGTGELFF	TGTGCCAGCAGCATACTAGCGGGAGGGACCTATGGCACCGGGGAGCTGTTTTTT
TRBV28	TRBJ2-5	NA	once	CASTPGLNPETQYF	TGTGCCAGCACTCCGGGCCTTAACCCAGAGACCCAGTACTTC
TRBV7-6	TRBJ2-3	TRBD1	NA	CASSFGSTGSSTDTQYF	TGTGCCAGCAGCTTTGGATCGACAGGGTCTAGCACAGATACGCAGTATTTT
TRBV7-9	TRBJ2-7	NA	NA	CASEGTFEQYF	TGTGCCAGCGAGGGGACGTTTGAGCAGTACTTC
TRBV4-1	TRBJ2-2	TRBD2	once	CASSHPRVASGPNSNTGELFF	TGCGCCAGCAGCCATCCGCGGGTGGCTAGCGGCCCCAATTCGAACACCGGGGAGCTGTTTTTT
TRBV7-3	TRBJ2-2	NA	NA	CASSLTAGTGELFF	TGTGCCAGCAGCTTAACCGCGGGAACCGGGGAGCTGTTTTTT
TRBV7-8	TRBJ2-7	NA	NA	CASSLGSKTPVLFYEQYF	TGTGCCAGCAGCTTAGGTTCCAAGACTCCCGTCCTATTCTACGAGCAGTACTTC
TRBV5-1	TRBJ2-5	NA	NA	CASSVLDFQETQYF	TGCGCCAGCAGCGTACTGGACTTCCAAGAGACCCAGTACTTC
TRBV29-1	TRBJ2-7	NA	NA	CSVLKRQSYEQYF	TGCAGCGTTTTGAAGAGGCAGTCCTACGAGCAGTACTTC